This T cell receptor beta chain was captured by sequencing in a study of early T cells in non-severe SARS-CoV-2 infection. There are many counts of this clonotype. In TCRdb, the 5' RACE reads were re-called with MiXCR into one record per CDR3 protein. The top ten clones hold approximately 5% of a sample with tens of thousands of distinct CDR3 sequences, about 4.6% of them seen once. V lost 3 bases, J lost 3 bases, and 12 bases lay in between. This CDR3 is built from 14 residues. Germline V gene lookup returns CDR1 SGHKS and CDR2 YYEKEE (reference sequence). The chain employs TRBV5-5 and TRBJ2-5; perhaps TRBD1 as D (5 bases). This specimen consisted of whole blood, obtained at baseline. The clonotype originates from an adult who was a healthcare worker with PCR-confirmed SARS-CoV-2 infection or an uninfected control (not recorded which). The DNA for the CDR3 is TGTGCCAGCAGCTCAGGGAAACGTGAAGAGACCCAGTACTTC. It translates to CASSSGKREETQYF.